The 3 T cell receptor beta chains below all came from one sample that was sequenced in a study of blood T cells in healthy people across ages. Together with a sample-barcoded 5' primer, a J-beta primer mix was included in a second PCR lasting about 7 to 11 cycles. One entry per CDR3 protein, called by TCRdb with MiXCR from the 5' RACE reads. The table records around 900,000 distinct CDR3 sequences, around 30% of them present only once. The material sequenced was blood. Receptors originate from a woman older than 75 in good health.

This chain connects TRBV20-1 to TRBJ2-1; TRBD1 matches at 8 bases. The ends lost 5 bases at V and 10 bases at J; junction bases unmatched: 13. Germline V CDR1 and CDR2: DFQATT, SNEGSKA (reference sequence). The CDR3 extends over 14 amino acids. The CDR3 region has the DNA TGCAGTGCTGCGACAGGGGACGCCCCGACCGAGCAGTTCTTC. Translating gives CSAATGDAPTEQFF.

Remarks on this clonotype: A much larger clone lies a single base off, so this may be a read error. This sequence joins TRBV6-5 and TRBJ1-2; D is uncertain. Germline V CDR1 and CDR2: MNHEY, SVGAGI. The CDR3 is made up of 14 amino acids. CDR3 residues: CASSYWRVGYGYIF. The CDR3 DNA reads as TGTGCCAGCAGTTACTGGAGGGTGGGCTATGGCTACATCTTC.

J is TRBJ2-3 and V is TRBV18; TRBD2 matches 8 bases. Per the germline V gene, CDR1 is KGHSH and CDR2 is LQKENI. The ends lost 3 bases at V and 4 bases at J; junction bases unmatched: 21. The CDR3 has 20 amino acids. The CDR3 DNA is TGTGCCAGCTCACCCACCATCGCCAGGCCCAGCGGGGGAAACGCAGATACGCAGTATTTT. Protein: CASSPTIARPSGGNADTQYF.